The source of this T cell receptor (beta chain) is a study of blood T cell repertoires in COVID-19. The CDR3 is 15 amino acids. Between the trimmed V and J ends, which lost 5 bases and 0 bases, there was a span of 13 bases. Germline V lookup: CDR1 SEHNR, CDR2 FQNEAQ (reference sequence). The assay was immunoSEQ multiplex PCR, and TCRdb's table has in-frame clones only and misses some. The top ten clones hold 10% to 13% of a sample with approximately 260,000 clones, 75% to 90% of them seen once. The chain carries TRBV7-9 and TRBJ2-5; the D gene is possibly TRBD2 (5 bases). This receptor was taken from a woman aged 70 to 79 with COVID-19, enrolled during active disease. The material sequenced was peripheral blood. The CDR3 sequence: CASSLDGMYQETQYF. In nucleotides, the CDR3 is TGTGCCAGCAGCCTAGACGGGATGTACCAAGAGACCCAGTACTTC. The variable domain in full, completed from reference TRBV7-9 and TRBJ2-5, reads DTGVSQNPRHKITKRGQNVTFRCDPISEHNRLYWYRQTLGQGPEFLTYFQNEAQLEKSRLLSDRFSAERPKGSFSTLEIQRTEQGDSAMYLCASSLDGMYQETQYFGPGTRLLVL.